Listed here are 20 T cell receptor beta chains from one sample, sequenced in a study of T cells in Graves' hyperthyroidism and ophthalmopathy. It was RNA transcripts that yielded the amplified TCR beta CDR3 regions. HTBI primers were the set used in a first-round RT-PCR of the TCR CDR3. TCRdb recomputed calls from the multiplex PCR reads with MiXCR, one row per CDR3 protein. The sample consists of around 600,000 distinct CDR3 sequences, 13% to 15% of them appearing once. The source material was blood. Receptor source: a woman between 45 and 65 years old with Graves' ophthalmopathy.

This clonotype came up a few times. The chain is built from TRBV6-1 and TRBJ2-7; no reliable D call. Trimming stripped 2 bases from V and 6 bases from J, with 8 bases between. CDR3 length: 12 residues. CDR1 and CDR2 (germline): MNHNS, SASEGT. The CDR3, as DNA: TGTGCCAGCAGTGAATTTTCGGGCGAGCAGTACTTC. Protein: CASSEFSGEQYF.

In its sample, this clonotype was seen many times. This chain connects TRBV12-5 to TRBJ2-5, with unresolved D. The germline gives CDR1 LGHNT, CDR2 FRNRAP. The germline V and J ends were trimmed by 8 bases and 0 bases, with 10 bases remaining between them. The CDR3 runs to 13 residues. CDR3 in amino acids: CASTNRDQETQYF. The CDR3 DNA reads TGTGCTAGTACCAACAGAGACCAAGAGACCCAGTACTTC.

The genes are TRBV7-3 and TRBJ2-1; 10 bases are a match to TRBD2. Trimming at V came to 5 bases and at J to 6 bases, leaving 13 bases not matched to a gene. The CDR3 loop spans 17 amino acids. Germline CDR1 is SGHTA and CDR2 is FQGTGA. The CDR3 is CASSPAASGRGFNEQFF. CDR3 DNA: TGTGCCAGCAGCCCGGCGGCTAGCGGGAGAGGATTCAATGAGCAGTTCTTC.

This clonotype came up many times. V gene TRBV7-8 combines with J gene TRBJ2-2, with 8 positions matching TRBD2. The CDR3 loop spans 16 amino acids. V shed 1 base, J shed 0 bases, and the junction held 1 base outside the gene matches. The germline V gene has CDR1 SGHVS and CDR2 FQNEAQ. The CDR3 coding sequence is TGTGCCAGCAGCTTAGGACTAGCGTCGAACACCGGGGAGCTGTTTTTT. As protein: CASSLGLASNTGELFF.

This clonotype was seen at least ten times. Mismatch with germline at one junction end may stem from a read error. The chain uses TRBV5-1 and TRBJ1-5; D is perhaps TRBD1 (5 bases). The CDR3 spans 15 residues. Germline loops: CDR1 SGHRS, CDR2 YFSETQ. The CDR3 loop reads CASSLDSYSNQPQHF. The CDR3 DNA reads TGTGCCAGCAGCTTAGACAGCTATAGCAATCAGCCCCAGCATTTT.

This clonotype was picked up many times. The V call is TRBV29-1, the J call TRBJ1-1; D call uncertain. V was clipped by 3 bases and J by 4 bases, with 12 bases between them. Germline CDR1 and CDR2: SQVTM and ANQGSEA. The CDR3 spans 13 residues. The CDR3, as DNA: TGCAGCGTTGACTGGCAAGACGGCACTGAAGCTTTCTTT. Residues: CSVDWQDGTEAFF. Using reference TRBV29-1 and TRBJ1-1 for the parts outside the CDR3, the full variable domain is SAVISQKPSRDICQRGTSLTIQCQVDSQVTMMFWYRQQPGQSLTLIATANQGSEATYESGFVIDKFPISRPNLTFSTLTVSNMSPEDSSIYLCSVDWQDGTEAFFGQGTRLTVV.

Regarding this clonotype: An end of the junction does not agree with germline; a read error may underlie this. The chain carries TRBV9 and TRBJ2-7; the D gene is possibly TRBD1 (6 bases). The CDR3 contains 14 residues. CDR1 is SGDLS, CDR2 YYNGEE, per germline. The CDR3 DNA sequence: TGTGCCAGCAGCTTGGACAGAAGTTCCTCCGAGCAGTACTTC. Translated: CASSLDRSSSEQYF.

V gene TRBV2 combines with J gene TRBJ2-4; 8 nucleotides align to TRBD2. Germline CDR1 is SNHLY and CDR2 is FYNNEI. CDR3 length: 19 residues. The J segment lost 2 bases and the V segment lost 2 bases, leaving 14 bases of the junction unmatched. The CDR3, as DNA: TGTGCCAGCAGTGAAATAGGGTTAGCGGGGATGGGTACCAAAAACATTCAGTACTTC. Its translation: CASSEIGLAGMGTKNIQYF.

This clonotype was observed at least ten times. The chain links TRBV12-3 or TRBV12-4 to TRBJ2-1, with D perhaps given as TRBD1 or TRBD2 (5 bases each). This CDR3 is built from 13 residues. The germline V and J ends were trimmed by 8 bases and 9 bases, with 17 bases remaining between them. The CDR3 DNA reads TGTGCCAGCGGGGACCACGGTCGTGCTGAGCAGTTCTTC. It encodes CASGDHGRAEQFF.

This clonotype was detected many times. The chain employs TRBV9 and TRBJ2-1, with 10 bases that match TRBD2. Trimming took 6 bases from V and 9 from J; bases not matched to a gene: 15. The CDR3 runs to 16 residues. Germline V lookup: CDR1 SGDLS, CDR2 YYNGEE. CDR3 in amino acids: CASTKGTSGIEVEQFF. The CDR3 nucleotides are TGTGCCAGCACCAAAGGCACTAGCGGGATTGAAGTTGAGCAGTTCTTC.

This clonotype was seen repeatedly, ten times or more. The limits of the CDR3 on the DNA are not certain, so only TCRdb's listed CDR3 is given. The rearrangement joins TRBV3-1 to TRBJ1-3; TRBD1 is taken as the D call from the table, unchecked against the DNA. Ends included, the CDR3 has 16 residues. CDR1 and CDR2 from the germline V gene are LGHDT and YNNKEL (reference sequence). CDR3 sequence reads: CASSQYFGHSGNTIYF.

The sample holds many counts of this clonotype. V and J are TRBV6-1 and TRBJ2-3; 9 bases match TRBD2. The CDR3 loop spans 16 amino acids. Germline loops: CDR1 MNHNS, CDR2 SASEGT. V shed 8 bases, J shed 6 bases, and the junction held 15 bases outside the gene matches. CDR3 sequence (DNA): TGTGCCAGCGGGCCCCAGGCGGGAGGGCTCAGGGATACGCAGTATTTT. It codes for CASGPQAGGLRDTQYF.

This clonotype was recorded at least ten times. This chain's CDR3 is CASSEETGGFGYTF. The DNA for the CDR3 is TGTGCCAGCAGTGAAGAGACAGGGGGCTTTGGCTACACCTTC. This chain links TRBV6-1 with TRBJ1-2, with TRBD1 identical over 10 bases. CDR1 and CDR2 (germline): MNHNS, SASEGT. This CDR3 contains 14 residues. The J segment lost 7 bases and the V segment lost 1 base, leaving 3 bases of the junction unmatched.

V is TRBV28 and J is TRBJ2-1; weak D call: TRBD2 (6 bases). The CDR3 loop spans 15 amino acids. V was trimmed by 6 bases and J by 3 bases, leaving 15 bases between them. Germline V gene lookup returns CDR1 MDHEN and CDR2 SYDVKM. The CDR3 region is CASSDLAGNYNEQFF. The CDR3 region has the DNA TGTGCCAGCAGCGATCTTGCGGGGAACTACAATGAGCAGTTCTTC.

The chain employs TRBV7-9 and TRBJ2-6; TRBD1 is a possible D gene (5 bases). V lost 4 bases and J lost 4, with 8 bases in between. Germline V CDR1 and CDR2: SEHNR, FQNEAQ (reference sequence). This CDR3 has 14 residues. Written as DNA, the CDR3 is TGTGCCAGCAGCTCTCAGGGAGGGGCCAACGTCCTGACTTTC. It codes for CASSSQGGANVLTF.

This clonotype showed up many times. CDR3 region: CASSLGGGGYGYTF. CDR3 nucleotides: TGTGCCAGCAGTTTAGGTGGGGGTGGCTATGGCTACACCTTC. The chain uses TRBV12-3 or TRBV12-4 and TRBJ1-2, with D possibly being TRBD1 (5 bases). The germline V and J ends were trimmed by 1 base and 4 bases, with 10 bases remaining between them. This CDR3 comprises 14 residues.

For this clonotype: Sequence at one end of the junction differs from germline and may be a read error. CDR3 DNA: TGCAGTGCTATTGCGGGAGGCCCCTACAATGAGGAGTTCTTC. The encoded protein is CSAIAGGPYNEEFF. The chain carries TRBV20-1 and TRBJ2-1; 8 nucleotides line up with TRBD2. CDR3 length: 14 amino acids. Germline CDR1 reads DFQATT; CDR2 reads SNEGSKA (reference sequence).

This clonotype has at least ten counts. The V gene is TRBV7-8, the J gene TRBJ1-1, with 7 bases that match TRBD1. This CDR3 has 14 residues. Trimming took 2 bases from V and 3 from J; bases not matched to a gene: 3. Germline lookup yields CDR1 SGHVS and CDR2 FQNEAQ. The CDR3 region is CASSLPGGYTEAFF. CDR3 DNA sequence: TGTGCCAGCAGCTTACCAGGGGGATACACTGAAGCTTTCTTT.

This clonotype was recorded at least ten times. The chain combines TRBV7-2 with TRBJ2-4; 8 bases are shared with TRBD1. Per the germline V gene, CDR1 is SGHTA and CDR2 is FQGNSA. The V segment lost 2 bases and the J segment 7 bases; nucleotides outside the gene matches: 1. The CDR3 extends over 13 amino acids. DNA of the CDR3: TGTGCCAGCAGCTTACAGGGGGCCAACATTCAGTACTTC. It is translated as CASSLQGANIQYF.

This clonotype showed up just once. V gene TRBV28 combines with J gene TRBJ1-2; D is undetermined. Deletions cut 3 bases from V and 4 bases from J, with 12 bases between. Germline CDR1 is MDHEN and CDR2 is SYDVKM. This CDR3 is built from 14 residues. The CDR3 DNA reads TGTGCCAGCAGTTTGGGGTCCCAACCCTATGGCTACACCTTC. Translation: CASSLGSQPYGYTF.